This entry lists 14 T cell receptor beta chains sequenced from one sample in a study of cytomegalovirus exposure and HLA in healthy donors. PCR involved 60 Vbeta and 13 Jbeta primers. Sequenced by immunoSEQ multiplex PCR; TCRdb stores in-frame clones only, minus some. The sample shows about 190,000 clones, roughly 80% of them seen only once. Material: PBMCs. These receptors came from a woman aged 45-60 years in good health and CMV-seronegative.

The gene calls are TRBV28 and TRBJ2-1; 11 nucleotides match TRBD2. In germline, CDR1 is MDHEN, CDR2 SYDVKM. Trimming at V came to 5 bases and at J to 6 bases, leaving 6 bases not matched to a gene. The CDR3 consists of 15 residues. The CDR3 bases are TGTGCCAGCAGTCCTACTAGCGGGAGTGTCAATGAGCAGTTCTTC. It specifies CASSPTSGSVNEQFF.

V is TRBV5-1 and J is TRBJ1-6; tentative D call: TRBD1 (6 bases). The CDR3 contains 17 residues. Germline V CDR1 and CDR2: SGHRS, YFSETQ. The ends were cut back, 0 bases at V and 4 bases at J, with 14 bases in the middle. The CDR3 DNA is TGCGCCAGCAGCTTGGCCAAGTTACAGGGATATAATTCACCCCTCCACTTT. Protein sequence: CASSLAKLQGYNSPLHF.

This chain joins TRBV5-6 and TRBJ2-5; no clear D gene. There are 12 residues in the CDR3. In germline, CDR1 is SGHDT, CDR2 YYEEEE. Between the trimmed V and J ends, which lost 0 bases and 4 bases, there was a span of 4 bases. CDR3: CASSLVRETQYF. The CDR3 bases are TGTGCCAGCAGCTTGGTTCGAGAGACCCAGTACTTC.

This clone has only one observation. The sample holds other DNA sequences that translate to the same CDR3. This chain links TRBV9 with TRBJ1-1; 7 bases map to TRBD1. CDR1 and CDR2 (germline): SGDLS, YYNGEE. Trimming at V came to 0 bases and at J to 12 bases, leaving 14 bases not matched to a gene. The CDR3 is 15 amino acids. This CDR3 is CASSVVDRAPSETFF. The DNA of the CDR3 is TGTGCCAGCAGCGTAGTTGACAGGGCTCCTTCTGAGACTTTCTTT.

The V gene is TRBV5-1, the J gene TRBJ1-5; 10 bases line up with TRBD1. The J segment lost 1 base and the V segment lost 0 bases, leaving 4 bases of the junction unmatched. The CDR3 has 17 amino acids. CDR1 and CDR2 (germline): SGHRS, YFSETQ. CDR3 sequence reads: CASSLGDRGGSNQPQHF. CDR3 DNA: TGCGCCAGCAGCTTGGGGGACAGGGGCGGAAGCAATCAGCCCCAGCATTTT.

V gene TRBV7-9 combines with J gene TRBJ1-6; TRBD1 agrees at 7 bases. The CDR3 consists of 16 residues. CDR1 is SEHNR and CDR2 is FQNEAQ in the germline V gene (reference sequence). V was pared by 5 bases and J by 6 bases, with 10 bases of the junction left unmatched. Here the CDR3 DNA reads TGTGCCAGCAGCCTAAAAGGGGGCATCGGTAATTCACCCCTCCACTTT. Its protein product is CASSLKGGIGNSPLHF.

This clone was counted a single time. The chain is built from TRBV13 and TRBJ2-7; 9 nucleotides agree with TRBD2. V lost 2 bases to trimming and J lost 3 bases; unmatched junction nucleotides: 14. Germline-derived CDR1 and CDR2 are PRHDT and FYEKMQ (reference sequence). The CDR3 runs 18 residues. As DNA, the CDR3 is TGTGCCAGCAGCTTAAATCCCCCCTGGAGAGCGGGGGGCTACGAGCAGTACTTC. It codes for CASSLNPPWRAGGYEQYF.

The chain links TRBV9 to TRBJ2-2; 8 bases match TRBD1. The CDR3 length is 14 residues. The V gene end was trimmed by 1 base and the J gene end by 6 bases; junction bases not matched to a gene: 2. Germline CDR1 reads SGDLS; CDR2 reads YYNGEE. The CDR3: CASSVIQGAGELFF. CDR3 bases: TGTGCCAGCAGCGTAATACAGGGGGCCGGGGAGCTGTTTTTT.

This clone was detected a few times. CDR3 residues: CASSQDPAGSSYNEQFF. CDR3 sequence (DNA): TGCGCCAGCAGCCAAGATCCAGCGGGGAGCTCCTACAATGAGCAGTTCTTC. The rearrangement uses TRBV4-3 and TRBJ2-1; 7 nucleotides align to TRBD2. V was clipped by 0 bases and J by 0 bases; unmatched bases: 5. The germline V gene encodes CDR1 LGHNA and CDR2 YSLEER. The length of the CDR3 is 17 residues.

The rearrangement links TRBV6-1 to TRBJ1-6; D gene uncertain. CDR1 is MNHNS and CDR2 is SASEGT in the germline V gene. The germline V and J ends were trimmed by 3 bases and 7 bases, with 7 bases remaining between them. The CDR3 length is 13 residues. CDR3 sequence: CASSEIANSPLHF. In DNA form, the CDR3 reads TGTGCCAGCAGTGAGATTGCGAATTCACCCCTCCACTTT.

The chain joins TRBV19 to TRBJ1-1; tentative D call: TRBD1 (5 bases). The CDR3 consists of 14 residues. The V end was cut by 4 bases, the J end by 5 bases, with 14 bases between. The germline V gene has CDR1 LNHDA and CDR2 SQIVND (reference sequence). The CDR3 sequence is CASSNLGGGTEAFF. CDR3 coding DNA: TGTGCCAGTAGTAATCTGGGGGGTGGTACTGAAGCTTTCTTT.

This sequence joins TRBV18 and TRBJ1-2, with 7 nucleotides matching TRBD1. In germline, CDR1 is KGHSH, CDR2 LQKENI. The CDR3 has 16 amino acids. V was pared by 4 bases and J by 5 bases, with 13 bases of the junction left unmatched. As DNA, the CDR3 is TGTGCCAGCTCACTGATCACCGGGACAGTAGCTTATGGCTACACCTTC. Encoded protein: CASSLITGTVAYGYTF.

The chain is built from TRBV5-1 and TRBJ2-3; a possible D gene is TRBD2 (6 bases). Germline V gene sequence: CDR1 SGHRS, CDR2 YFSETQ. V gave up 4 bases and J gave up 3 bases, with 12 bases separating them. This CDR3 is built from 14 residues. For the CDR3, the DNA is TGCGCCAGCAGCCCCGCCGGGGGAACAGATACGCAGTATTTT. It codes for CASSPAGGTDTQYF.

This clone has just a few counts. This chain connects TRBV5-8 to TRBJ1-2; D not certain. The CDR3 spans 13 residues. Trimming took 0 bases from V and 5 from J, leaving 8 bases between them. Germline V gives CDR1 SGHTS, CDR2 YDEGEE. The CDR3 region is CASSLDSRYGYTF. The CDR3 DNA reads TGTGCCAGCAGCTTGGACAGTCGATATGGCTACACCTTC.